The rows below give T cell receptor beta chains drawn from one sample of a study of T cells in Graves' hyperthyroidism and ophthalmopathy. TCRdb passed the multiplex PCR reads through MiXCR, listing each CDR3 protein once. The sample carries about 400,000 distinct CDR3 sequences, more than 13% recorded once. The sample comprised blood. The receptors shown here come from a woman aged 30 to 39 with Graves' hyperthyroidism. The CDR3 runs from the conserved cysteine through the conserved F or W. D genes are given only for firm matches. Clone sizes are given selectively: once, few, many, or a class where the clone is expanded.

j_gene: TRBJ2-2
d_gene: NA
v_gene: TRBV3-1
abundance: many
CDR3nt: TGTGCCAGCAGCCGGGTGGGGAACACCGGGGAGCTGTTTTTT
CDR3aa: CASSRVGNTGELFF

j_gene: TRBJ2-5
d_gene: NA
v_gene: TRBV15
abundance: NA
CDR3nt: TGTGCCACCAGCAGATTTGGGGTTCAAGAGACCCAGTACTTC
CDR3aa: CATSRFGVQETQYF

j_gene: TRBJ2-7
d_gene: TRBD2
v_gene: TRBV18
abundance: many
CDR3nt: TGTGCCAGCTCACCCTTTAGCGGGAGTGGGGAGCAGTACTTC
CDR3aa: CASSPFSGSGEQYF

j_gene: TRBJ2-2
d_gene: TRBD2
v_gene: TRBV2
abundance: many
CDR3nt: TGTGCCAGCAGTGAATGGGGCGGGAGGTTCACCGGGGAGCTGTTTTTT
CDR3aa: CASSEWGGRFTGELFF

j_gene: TRBJ2-2
d_gene: TRBD1
v_gene: TRBV7-9
abundance: many
CDR3nt: TGTGCCAGCAGTCGGATGGGACAGGGACCCGGGGAGCTGTTTTTT
CDR3aa: CASSRMGQGPGELFF

j_gene: TRBJ2-7
d_gene: NA
v_gene: TRBV24-1
abundance: NA
CDR3nt: TGTGCCACCAGTGATTGGAAGCGGAGGACCTACGAGCAGTACTTC
CDR3aa: CATSDWKRRTYEQYF

j_gene: TRBJ2-1
d_gene: TRBD2
v_gene: TRBV27
abundance: NA
CDR3nt: TGTGCCAGCACTAGCGGGGGGGCGAAGAATGAGCAGTTCTTC
CDR3aa: CASTSGGAKNEQFF

j_gene: TRBJ2-7
d_gene: TRBD2
v_gene: TRBV7-6
abundance: many
CDR3nt: TGTGCCAGCAGCGGACAAACGGGACTAGCGGGCCCCTACGAGCAGTACTTC
CDR3aa: CASSGQTGLAGPYEQYF

j_gene: TRBJ1-4
d_gene: TRBD1
v_gene: TRBV2
abundance: many
CDR3nt: TGTGCCAGCGGGACAGTAGCTGAAAAACTGTTTTTT
CDR3aa: CASGTVAEKLFF

j_gene: TRBJ1-5
d_gene: NA
v_gene: TRBV5-1
abundance: many
CDR3nt: TGTGCCAGCAGCTTAGGCAACAATCAGCCCCAGCATTTT
CDR3aa: CASSLGNNQPQHF